A selection of T cell receptor beta chains follows, all from one sample in a study of blood T cells in healthy people across ages. One entry per CDR3 protein results from TCRdb running MiXCR on the 5' RACE reads. The data hold about 940,000 distinct CDR3 sequences, with roughly 43% observed a single time. Sequencing used blood. All receptors come from a man aged 25 to 40 in good health. Both conserved end residues are part of each CDR3. A D gene is named only where the DNA matches it firmly. Clone size is not always given. Where it is, it says once, few, many or a class for expanded clones.

cdr3_aa: CASSPTWTSGARPYNEQFF
cdr3_nt: TGTGCCAGCAGTCCTACCTGGACTAGCGGGGCTAGACCCTACAATGAGCAGTTCTTC
clone_size: NA
v_call: TRBV6-2/TRBV6-3
d_call: TRBD2
j_call: TRBJ2-1

cdr3_aa: CASSLESPKVGGRGLNTEAFF
cdr3_nt: TGTGCCAGCAGCTTAGAGTCGCCGAAGGTGGGGGGAAGGGGGCTCAACACTGAAGCTTTCTTT
clone_size: few
v_call: TRBV11-1
d_call: TRBD1
j_call: TRBJ1-1

cdr3_aa: CASSPADRVSYEQYF
cdr3_nt: TGCGCCAGCAGTCCGGCGGACAGGGTATCCTACGAGCAGTACTTC
clone_size: NA
v_call: TRBV4-1
d_call: TRBD1
j_call: TRBJ2-7

cdr3_aa: CSAVGRYGYTF
cdr3_nt: TGCAGTGCTGTCGGTCGCTATGGCTACACCTTC
clone_size: NA
v_call: TRBV20-1
d_call: NA
j_call: TRBJ1-2

cdr3_aa: CATRGSSTGTDTQYF
cdr3_nt: TGTGCCACCAGGGGCTCCTCGACAGGGACAGATACGCAGTATTTT
clone_size: few
v_call: TRBV24-1
d_call: TRBD1
j_call: TRBJ2-3

cdr3_aa: CASSLAARGLADTQYF
cdr3_nt: TGTGCCAGCAGCTTAGCCGCGCGGGGACTCGCAGATACGCAGTATTTT
clone_size: NA
v_call: TRBV13
d_call: NA
j_call: TRBJ2-3

cdr3_aa: CASSYSTLTYEQYF
cdr3_nt: TGTGCCAGCAGTTACTCCACCCTAACCTACGAGCAGTACTTC
clone_size: few
v_call: TRBV6-5
d_call: NA
j_call: TRBJ2-7

cdr3_aa: CASSPPQDRVEDNEQFF
cdr3_nt: TGTGCCAGCAGCCCTCCCCAGGACAGGGTGGAGGACAATGAGCAGTTCTTC
clone_size: NA
v_call: TRBV7-9
d_call: TRBD1
j_call: TRBJ2-1

cdr3_aa: CASSQSKDTQYF
cdr3_nt: TGTGCCAGCAGCCAGTCAAAAGATACGCAGTATTTT
clone_size: NA
v_call: TRBV3-1
d_call: NA
j_call: TRBJ2-3

cdr3_aa: CAISVARAGFTDTQYF
cdr3_nt: TGTGCCATCAGTGTGGCACGAGCGGGATTCACAGATACGCAGTATTTT
clone_size: NA
v_call: TRBV10-3
d_call: TRBD2
j_call: TRBJ2-3

cdr3_aa: CAISGTSGGARRNTDTQYF
cdr3_nt: TGTGCCATCAGTGGGACTAGCGGGGGGGCGAGGAGGAACACAGATACGCAGTATTTT
clone_size: NA
v_call: TRBV10-3
d_call: TRBD2
j_call: TRBJ2-3

cdr3_aa: CASSEWWWTQYF
cdr3_nt: TGCGCCAGCAGTGAGTGGTGGTGGACGCAGTATTTT
clone_size: NA
v_call: TRBV10-2
d_call: NA
j_call: TRBJ2-3

cdr3_aa: CASSSSGGVFFRDEQFF
cdr3_nt: TGTGCCAGCAGTTCTAGCGGGGGGGTTTTCTTTCGTGATGAGCAGTTCTTC
clone_size: NA
v_call: TRBV28
d_call: TRBD2
j_call: TRBJ2-1

cdr3_aa: CSVNDPGQSYNEQFF
cdr3_nt: TGCAGCGTAAACGATCCGGGACAGTCCTACAATGAGCAGTTCTTC
clone_size: few
v_call: TRBV29-1
d_call: TRBD1
j_call: TRBJ2-1

cdr3_aa: CASSLIGGYNEQFF
cdr3_nt: TGTGCCAGCAGCTTAATCGGGGGCTACAATGAGCAGTTCTTC
clone_size: few
v_call: TRBV7-3
d_call: NA
j_call: TRBJ2-1

cdr3_aa: CASSYYRDRTNTEAFF
cdr3_nt: TGTGCCAGCAGTTACTACCGGGACAGGACGAACACTGAAGCTTTCTTT
clone_size: NA
v_call: TRBV6-2/TRBV6-3
d_call: TRBD1
j_call: TRBJ1-1

cdr3_aa: CASSPSDRGQAFF
cdr3_nt: TGTGCCAGCAGTCCTTCGGACAGGGGGCAGGCTTTCTTT
clone_size: NA
v_call: TRBV6-4
d_call: TRBD1
j_call: TRBJ1-1

cdr3_aa: CASSYVTEYGYTF
cdr3_nt: TGTGCCAGCAGTTACGTGACAGAATATGGCTACACCTTC
clone_size: NA
v_call: TRBV6-2/TRBV6-3
d_call: NA
j_call: TRBJ1-2

cdr3_aa: CASLTAYEQYF
cdr3_nt: TGTGCCAGTCTCACAGCATACGAGCAGTACTTC
clone_size: NA
v_call: TRBV2
d_call: NA
j_call: TRBJ2-7

cdr3_aa: CASSYIPGYSNQPQHF
cdr3_nt: TGTGCCAGCAGTTACATCCCTGGATATAGCAATCAGCCCCAGCATTTT
clone_size: NA
v_call: TRBV6-2/TRBV6-3
d_call: NA
j_call: TRBJ1-5

cdr3_aa: CATSRDLRAGATGELFF
cdr3_nt: TGTGCCACCAGCAGAGATCTGAGAGCGGGGGCCACCGGGGAGCTGTTTTTT
clone_size: NA
v_call: TRBV15
d_call: TRBD2
j_call: TRBJ2-2